The 16 T cell receptor beta chains presented below share a single source sample, sequenced in a study of vaccination and CD4 T cells after COVID-19 (dated by TCRdb to between 2022 and 2023). What these receptors recognize is not known. The method behind the library was PCR. Reads for this sample came from an Illumina iSeq 100. At the Johns Hopkins FTIC core, DNA from the cultured CD4+ T cells underwent TCR sequencing with the Oncomine TCR Beta short-read assay. TCRdb applied fastp at Q25 and MiXCR to the public reads, then kept only in-frame beta chains. Each record represents a unique CDR3 protein, reported with the most common genes and DNA among its rows. This sample lists under 11,000 distinct CDR3 sequences; roughly two fifths were detected once. In total, the top ten clones hold approximately 28% of the sample. Sample treatment or condition, as interpreted from the label and publication: roughly ten-day PBMC culture with coronavirus spike peptide pools or control peptides (ViraFEST assay).

Sequencing was done on a sample of CD4+ T cells from blood, cultured in vitro. The receptors were sampled from a human donor who had recovered from COVID-19.

In this sample, this clonotype turned up a few times. The V gene is TRBV12-3 or TRBV12-4, the J gene TRBJ1-2, with TRBD1 matching over 8 bases. The CDR3 covers 15 residues. Trimming at V came to 5 bases and at J to 0 bases, leaving 5 bases not matched to a gene. The CDR3 protein is CASSQRTGTNYGYTF. The CDR3 nucleotides are TGTGCCAGCAGTCAACGGACAGGGACTAACTATGGCTACACCTTC.

The chain combines TRBV20-1 with TRBJ1-4; a weak D match, TRBD1 (5 bases). This CDR3 has 14 amino acids. Trimming removed 0 bases at V and 8 bases at J, with 13 bases between. Germline values: CDR1 DFQATT, CDR2 SNEGSKA (reference sequence). CDR3 sequence: CSARDQGTAEKLFF. CDR3 nucleotide sequence: TGCAGTGCTAGAGATCAGGGAACGGCGGAAAAACTGTTTTTT.

This clonotype was seen only a few times. This chain connects TRBV7-9 to TRBJ2-7, with 9 bases identical to TRBD1. Germline V gene data show CDR1 as SEHNR and CDR2 as FQNEAQ (reference sequence). This CDR3 has 14 amino acids. The J segment lost 2 bases and the V segment lost 5 bases, leaving 4 bases of the junction unmatched. CDR3 sequence: CASSRDREPYEQYF. The CDR3 DNA follows: TGTGCCAGCAGCCGGGACAGGGAGCCCTACGAGCAGTACTTC.

This clonotype has a handful of counts. This chain uses TRBV20-1 with TRBJ1-6; TRBD1 agrees at 9 bases. Germline loops: CDR1 DFQATT, CDR2 SNEGSKA (reference sequence). CDR3 length equals 18 residues. V trimming: 2 bases; J trimming: 7 bases; junction bases outside the gene matches: 15. The CDR3 region is CSARIATGGIMGNSPLHF. As DNA, the CDR3 is TGCAGTGCTAGAATCGCGACAGGGGGAATCATGGGGAATTCACCCCTCCACTTT.

The genes are TRBV27 and TRBJ2-5; TRBD1 matches at 7 bases. This CDR3 is built from 14 residues. CDR1 MNHEY and CDR2 SMNVEV come from the germline V gene (reference sequence). Unmatched junction bases numbered 3, after V lost 1 base and J lost 4 bases. The CDR3 nucleotides read TGTGCCAGCAGTTTATTAGGGGGCTTAGAGACCCAGTACTTC. This translates into CASSLLGGLETQYF.

V usage is TRBV9 and J usage is TRBJ1-1; D gene ambiguous. V gave up 0 bases and J gave up 4 bases, with 13 bases separating them. Germline V gives CDR1 SGDLS, CDR2 YYNGEE. This CDR3 comprises 15 residues. CDR3 loop: CASSVGSGVGTEAFF. The CDR3 bases are TGTGCCAGCAGCGTAGGGTCCGGGGTCGGCACTGAAGCTTTCTTT.

The CDR3 loop reads CSAAPLSGGSNQPQHF. For the CDR3, the DNA is TGCAGTGCTGCCCCCCTTTCGGGGGGTAGCAATCAGCCCCAGCATTTT. The chain has TRBV20-1 and TRBJ1-5; D possibly corresponds to TRBD1 (5 bases). V lost 5 bases and J lost 0, with 17 bases in between. CDR1 DFQATT and CDR2 SNEGSKA come from the germline V gene (reference sequence). The length of the CDR3 is 16 residues.

The chain is built from TRBV11-2 and TRBJ2-2, with 7 bases lining up with TRBD1. V shed 5 bases and J 3 bases; nucleotides not matched to a gene: 9. CDR3 size: 16 residues. Looked up from germline, CDR1 is SGHAT and CDR2 is FQNNGV. The CDR3 coding sequence is TGTGCCAGCAGCCAAAGACAGGGATCCGACACCGGGGAGCTGTTTTTT. This translates into CASSQRQGSDTGELFF.

A few counts support this clonotype. The genes are TRBV20-1 and TRBJ2-5; TRBD1 aligns across 8 bases. Trimming cost V 3 bases and J 5 bases; bases outside gene matches: 11. Germline CDR1 and CDR2: DFQATT and SNEGSKA (reference sequence). The CDR3 is made up of 15 amino acids. CDR3 region: CSARSRQGALETQYF. CDR3 in DNA: TGCAGTGCTAGGTCTCGGCAGGGGGCATTGGAGACCCAGTACTTC.

This rearrangement joins TRBV14 to TRBJ2-3, with 7 bases matching TRBD1. V lost 3 bases, J lost 5 bases, and 11 bases stayed unmatched. CDR1 SGHDN and CDR2 FVKESK come from the germline V gene. The CDR3 contains 16 residues. The CDR3 loop reads CASSQMGQSLGDTQYF. CDR3 DNA: TGTGCCAGCAGCCAGATGGGACAGAGCCTCGGAGATACGCAGTATTTT.

This clonotype was detected a few times. The chain employs TRBV28 and TRBJ1-2, with 7 bases matching TRBD1. V gave up 5 bases and J gave up 8 bases; unmatched junction bases: 5. Per germline, CDR1 MDHEN and CDR2 SYDVKM. The CDR3 spans 12 residues. CDR3 protein: CASSPGQPGYTF. The CDR3 DNA reads TGTGCCAGCAGTCCGGGACAGCCAGGCTACACCTTC.

In this sample, this clonotype turned up a few times. This chain uses TRBV7-2 with TRBJ2-7, with D unresolved. The V and J ends lost 1 base and 3 bases respectively, with 7 bases between them. Germline loops: CDR1 SGHTA, CDR2 FQGNSA. The CDR3 covers 13 residues. The CDR3 sequence: CASSLGRSYEQYF. The CDR3 coding sequence is TGTGCCAGCAGCTTAGGGCGAAGCTACGAGCAGTACTTC. Variable domain in full (rest from reference TRBV7-2 and TRBJ2-7): GAGVSQSPSNKVTEKGKDVELRCDPISGHTALYWYRQSLGQGLEFLIYFQGNSAPDKSGLPSDRFSAERTGGSVSTLTIQRTQQEDSAVYLCASSLGRSYEQYFGPGTRLTVT.

This clonotype was detected only a few times. V is TRBV4-3 and J is TRBJ2-3; 11 positions agree with TRBD2. This CDR3 contains 21 residues. Per germline, CDR1 LGHNA and CDR2 YSLEER. V lost 4 bases and J lost 5; bases outside the gene matches: 23. The DNA of the CDR3 is TGCGCCAGCAGCCTCAAGATCTCGAGACTAGCGGGATCGGGTAAAGAAGATACGCAGTATTTT. Its protein is CASSLKISRLAGSGKEDTQYF.

V gene TRBV18 combines with J gene TRBJ2-3; 11 positions match TRBD2. V gave up 6 bases and J gave up 2 bases; unmatched junction bases: 10. The CDR3 spans 17 residues. The germline gives CDR1 KGHSH, CDR2 LQKENI. The CDR3 DNA is TGTGCCAGCTCCACTGGGCCGGGACTAGCGGCCACAGATACGCAGTATTTT. This sequence encodes CASSTGPGLAATDTQYF. The full variable domain, completed using reference TRBV18 and TRBJ2-3, is NAGVMQNPRHLVRRRGQEARLRCSPMKGHSHVYWYRQLPEEGLKFMVYLQKENIIDESGMPKERFSAEFPKEGPSILRIQQVVRGDSAAYFCASSTGPGLAATDTQYFGPGTRLTVL.

The chain joins TRBV5-1 to TRBJ2-3; D is unclear. This CDR3 contains 13 residues. Germline CDR1 reads SGHRS; CDR2 reads YFSETQ. V gave up 2 bases and J gave up 0 bases, with 4 bases separating them. CDR3 sequence reads: CASSLGSTDTQYF. DNA for the CDR3: TGCGCCAGCAGCTTAGGGAGCACAGATACGCAGTATTTT. Variable domain in full (rest from reference TRBV5-1 and TRBJ2-3): KAGVTQTPRYLIKTRGQQVTLSCSPISGHRSVSWYQQTPGQGLQFLFEYFSETQRNKGNFPGRFSGRQFSNSRSEMNVSTLELGDSALYLCASSLGSTDTQYFGPGTRLTVL.

The chain carries TRBV20-1 and TRBJ2-5; D is perhaps TRBD2 (6 bases). The CDR3 is made up of 15 amino acids. The germline CDR1 and CDR2 sequences are DFQATT and SNEGSKA (reference sequence). V was cut by 7 bases and J by 5 bases, with 23 bases left in between. The CDR3 protein is CSDSRRGLPWETQYF. The CDR3 bases are TGCAGTGACTCGCGAAGGGGACTCCCGTGGGAGACCCAGTACTTC.